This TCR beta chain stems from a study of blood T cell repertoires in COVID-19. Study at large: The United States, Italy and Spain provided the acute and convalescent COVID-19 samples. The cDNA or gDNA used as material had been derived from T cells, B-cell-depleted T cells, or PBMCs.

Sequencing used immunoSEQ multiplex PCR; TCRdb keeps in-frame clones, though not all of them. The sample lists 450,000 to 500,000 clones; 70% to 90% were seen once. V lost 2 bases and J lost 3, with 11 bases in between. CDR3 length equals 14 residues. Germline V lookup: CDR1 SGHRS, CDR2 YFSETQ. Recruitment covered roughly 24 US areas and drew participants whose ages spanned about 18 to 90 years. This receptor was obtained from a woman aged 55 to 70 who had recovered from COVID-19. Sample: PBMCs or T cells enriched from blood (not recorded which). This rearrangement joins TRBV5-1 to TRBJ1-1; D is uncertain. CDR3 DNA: TGCGCCAGCAGCTTTATCGTGGAGGACACTGAAGCTTTCTTT. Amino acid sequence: CASSFIVEDTEAFF.